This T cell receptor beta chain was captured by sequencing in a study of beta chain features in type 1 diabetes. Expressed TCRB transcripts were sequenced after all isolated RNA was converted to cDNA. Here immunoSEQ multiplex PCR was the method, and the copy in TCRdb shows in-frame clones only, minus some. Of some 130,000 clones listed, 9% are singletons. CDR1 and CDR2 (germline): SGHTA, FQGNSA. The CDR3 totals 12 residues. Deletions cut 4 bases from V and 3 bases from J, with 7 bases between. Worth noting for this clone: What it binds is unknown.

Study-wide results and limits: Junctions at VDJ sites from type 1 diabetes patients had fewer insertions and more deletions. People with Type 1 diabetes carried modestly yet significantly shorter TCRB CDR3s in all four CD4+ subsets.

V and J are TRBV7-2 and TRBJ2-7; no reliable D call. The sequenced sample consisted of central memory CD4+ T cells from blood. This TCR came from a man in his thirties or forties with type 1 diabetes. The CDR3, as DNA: TGTGCCAGCAGCTCAGTTTTCTACGAGCAGTACTTC. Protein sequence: CASSSVFYEQYF.